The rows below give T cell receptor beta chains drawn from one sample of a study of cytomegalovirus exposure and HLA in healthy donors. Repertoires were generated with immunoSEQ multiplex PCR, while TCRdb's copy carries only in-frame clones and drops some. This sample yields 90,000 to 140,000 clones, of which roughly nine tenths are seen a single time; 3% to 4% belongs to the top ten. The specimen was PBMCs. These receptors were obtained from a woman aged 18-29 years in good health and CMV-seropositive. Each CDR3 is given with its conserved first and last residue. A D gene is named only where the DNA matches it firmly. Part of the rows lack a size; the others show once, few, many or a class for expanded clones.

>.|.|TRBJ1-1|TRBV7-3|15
TGTGCCAGCAGCTTAGCCGGGAGACCGAACACTGAAGCTTTCTTT
CASSLAGRPNTEAFF
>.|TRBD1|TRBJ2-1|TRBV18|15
TGTGCCAGCTCGGCCGGGGACAGGGTAGACAATGAGCAGTTCTTC
CASSAGDRVDNEQFF
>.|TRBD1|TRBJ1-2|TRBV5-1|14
TGCGCCAGCAGCTTGGACGGGACAGTTAATGGCTACACCTTC
CASSLDGTVNGYTF
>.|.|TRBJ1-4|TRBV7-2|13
TGTGCCAGCAGCCTCTGGAGCTGGGAAAAACTGTTTTTT
CASSLWSWEKLFF
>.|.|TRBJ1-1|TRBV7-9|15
TGTGCCAGCAGCTTGTCATCAGGGCAGAACACTGAAGCTTTCTTT
CASSLSSGQNTEAFF
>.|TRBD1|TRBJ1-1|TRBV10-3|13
TGTGCCATCTCACAGGGGATGAGCACTGAAGCTTTCTTT
CAISQGMSTEAFF
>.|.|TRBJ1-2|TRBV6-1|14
TGTGCCAGCAGTGAAATAGGGGGGGACTATGGCTACACCTTC
CASSEIGGDYGYTF
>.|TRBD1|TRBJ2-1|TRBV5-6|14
TGTGCCATAATGGGGGACAGGCGGTACAATGAGCAGTTCTTC
CAIMGDRRYNEQFF
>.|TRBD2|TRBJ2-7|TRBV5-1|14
TGCGCCAGCAGCTTCAGCGGGACCTCCTACGAGCAGTACTTC
CASSFSGTSYEQYF
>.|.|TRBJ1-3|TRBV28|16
TGTGCCAGCAATTTGGGCAGGGCTTTTTCTGGAAACACCATATATTTT
CASNLGRAFSGNTIYF
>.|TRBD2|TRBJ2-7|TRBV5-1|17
TGCGCCAGCAGCTTGGGTATGTCTAGCGGGAGTCCCCACGAGCAGTACTTC
CASSLGMSSGSPHEQYF
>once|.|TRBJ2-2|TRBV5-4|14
TGTGCCAGCAGCAAGGACAGCTCCACCGGGGAGCTGTTTTTT
CASSKDSSTGELFF
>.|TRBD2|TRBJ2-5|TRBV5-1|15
TGCGCCAGCAGCTTAACTAGCGGGAGGCAAGAGACCCAGTACTTC
CASSLTSGRQETQYF
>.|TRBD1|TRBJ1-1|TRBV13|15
TGTGCCAGCAGCTCCCGGGACAGGGCGAACACTGAAGCTTTCTTT
CASSSRDRANTEAFF
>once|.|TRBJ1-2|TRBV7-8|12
TGTGCCAGCAGCCCCCATAGGGAGGGCTACACCTTC
CASSPHREGYTF
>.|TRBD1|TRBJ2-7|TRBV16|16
TGTGCCAGCAGCCAAACGATAGGGACAGGGTATAACGAGCAGTACTTC
CASSQTIGTGYNEQYF
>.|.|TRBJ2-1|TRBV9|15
TGTGCCAGCAGCCTCAGCCCGGGGGTAGGGGATGAGCAGTTCTTC
CASSLSPGVGDEQFF
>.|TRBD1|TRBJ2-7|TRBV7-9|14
TGTGCCAGCAGCTCAGACAGGGGGCTTAGGGAGCAGTACTTC
CASSSDRGLREQYF
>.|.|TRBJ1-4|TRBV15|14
TGTGCCACCAGCAGAGATCCCGGGGGTGAAAAACTGTTTTTT
CATSRDPGGEKLFF
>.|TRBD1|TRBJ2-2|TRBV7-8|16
TGTGCCAGCAGCTTAAGGTCCAGGGGGAGCACCGGGGAGCTGTTTTTT
CASSLRSRGSTGELFF
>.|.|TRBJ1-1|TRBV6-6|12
TGTGCCAGCAGTTATTACGGGGCTGAAGCTTTCTTT
CASSYYGAEAFF
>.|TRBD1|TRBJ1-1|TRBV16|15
TGTGCCAGCAGCCAAGTGGACAGGATGAACACTGAAGCTTTCTTT
CASSQVDRMNTEAFF
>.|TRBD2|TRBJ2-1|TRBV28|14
TGTGCCAGCAGTTTTACGGCCCAGCGGGGTGAGCAGTTCTTC
CASSFTAQRGEQFF
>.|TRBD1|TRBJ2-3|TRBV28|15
TGTGCCAGCAGTCCCCCTAGGGCAGGGGGCGCCCGGCGGTATTTT
CASSPPRAGGARRYF
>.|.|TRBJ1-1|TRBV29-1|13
TGCAGCGCCGCGACAGGTATCAACACTGAAGCTTTCTTT
CSAATGINTEAFF
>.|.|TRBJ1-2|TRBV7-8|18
TGTGCCAGCAGCTTAATCCCTTTTTCAGGGGACGCTAACTATGGCTACACCTTC
CASSLIPFSGDANYGYTF
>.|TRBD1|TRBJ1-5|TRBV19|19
TGTGCCAGTAGATTTGGCCTTGGGCCAGGGGGGTCGATCAATCAGCCCCAGCATTTT
CASRFGLGPGGSINQPQHF
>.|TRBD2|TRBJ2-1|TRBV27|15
TGTGCCAGCAGTTTAGGGACTAGAGGTCTTTTAGAGCAGTTCTTC
CASSLGTRGLLEQFF
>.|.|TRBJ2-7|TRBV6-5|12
TGTGCCAGCAGTCCCAGCTCCTACGAGCAGTACTTC
CASSPSSYEQYF
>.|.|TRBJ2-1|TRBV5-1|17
TGCGCCAGCAGCTTGGAGATCAGGATTAGCTCCTACAATGAGCAGTTCTTC
CASSLEIRISSYNEQFF
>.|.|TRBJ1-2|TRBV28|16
TGTGCCAGCAGTTTGTATCGGACGGGGTACCTCTATGGCTACACCTTC
CASSLYRTGYLYGYTF
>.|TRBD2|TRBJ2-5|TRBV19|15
TGTGCCAGTAGTACCTTATTAGCGGGAGGAGAGACCCAGTACTTC
CASSTLLAGGETQYF
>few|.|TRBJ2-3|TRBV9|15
TGTGCCAGCAGCGTTAACAGAGCTAGCACAGATACGCAGTATTTT
CASSVNRASTDTQYF
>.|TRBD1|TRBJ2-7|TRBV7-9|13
TGTGCCAGCGTGGGACAGGATCGCTCCGAGCAGTACTTC
CASVGQDRSEQYF
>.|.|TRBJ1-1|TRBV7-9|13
TGTGCCAGCAGCTTAGGGGGGGACACTGAAGCTTTCTTT
CASSLGGDTEAFF
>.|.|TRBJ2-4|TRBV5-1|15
TGCGCCAGCAGCTTGGCCGACAGGCTAAAAAACATTCAGTACTTC
CASSLADRLKNIQYF
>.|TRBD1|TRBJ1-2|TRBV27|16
TGTGCCAGCAGTTCCTCTACAGGGGGCGAGAACTATGGCTACACCTTC
CASSSSTGGENYGYTF
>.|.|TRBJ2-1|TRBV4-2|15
TGTGCCAGCAGCCAAGACAGAAGCTCCTACAATGAGCAGTTCTTC
CASSQDRSSYNEQFF
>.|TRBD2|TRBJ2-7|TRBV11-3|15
TGTGCCAGCAGCTTAGATGCTAGCGGGGGGTACGAGCAGTACTTC
CASSLDASGGYEQYF
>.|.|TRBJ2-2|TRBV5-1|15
TGCGCCAGCGGATACAGGGCTTCGAACACCGGGGAGCTGTTTTTT
CASGYRASNTGELFF
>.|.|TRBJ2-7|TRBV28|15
TGTGCCAGCAGTTTCGGTGGTAAGGGGATCTACGAGCAGTACTTC
CASSFGGKGIYEQYF
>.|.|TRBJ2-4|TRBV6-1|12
TGTGCCAGCAAGACAGGAGGACACATTCAGTACTTC
CASKTGGHIQYF
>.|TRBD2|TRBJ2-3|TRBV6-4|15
TGTGCCAGCAGCGCCACTAGCGGAAGCACAGATACGCAGTATTTT
CASSATSGSTDTQYF
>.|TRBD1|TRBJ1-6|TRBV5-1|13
TGCGCCAGCAGACGGACAGGAAATTCACCCCTCCACTTT
CASRRTGNSPLHF
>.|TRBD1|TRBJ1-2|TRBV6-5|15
TGTGCCAGCAAACCAGGGGCAGGGGGTGCCTATGGCTACACCTTC
CASKPGAGGAYGYTF
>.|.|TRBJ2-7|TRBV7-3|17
TGTGCCAGCAGGTCTTCTTACGGACAGTTTAACTCCTACGAGCAGTACTTC
CASRSSYGQFNSYEQYF
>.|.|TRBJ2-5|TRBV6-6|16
TGTGCCAGCAGTTACGGGTCGCGCGGGGTCCAAGAGACCCAGTACTTC
CASSYGSRGVQETQYF
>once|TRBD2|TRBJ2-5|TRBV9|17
TGTGCCAGCAGCGCTGGGACTAGCGGGGGGGGCCAAGAGACCCAGTACTTC
CASSAGTSGGGQETQYF
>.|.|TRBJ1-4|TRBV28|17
TGTGCCAGCAGTTTTAGGTGGCCTCTCCGGGGGGATGAGAAACTGTTTTTT
CASSFRWPLRGDEKLFF
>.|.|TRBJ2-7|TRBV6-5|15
TGTGCCAGCAGTTACTCGAGTTGGGGGGGCCACGAGCAGTACTTC
CASSYSSWGGHEQYF
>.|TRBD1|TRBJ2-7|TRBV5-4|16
TGTGCCAGCAGCCGGAGGGGGATACAGGGGGGCTACGAGCAGTACTTC
CASSRRGIQGGYEQYF